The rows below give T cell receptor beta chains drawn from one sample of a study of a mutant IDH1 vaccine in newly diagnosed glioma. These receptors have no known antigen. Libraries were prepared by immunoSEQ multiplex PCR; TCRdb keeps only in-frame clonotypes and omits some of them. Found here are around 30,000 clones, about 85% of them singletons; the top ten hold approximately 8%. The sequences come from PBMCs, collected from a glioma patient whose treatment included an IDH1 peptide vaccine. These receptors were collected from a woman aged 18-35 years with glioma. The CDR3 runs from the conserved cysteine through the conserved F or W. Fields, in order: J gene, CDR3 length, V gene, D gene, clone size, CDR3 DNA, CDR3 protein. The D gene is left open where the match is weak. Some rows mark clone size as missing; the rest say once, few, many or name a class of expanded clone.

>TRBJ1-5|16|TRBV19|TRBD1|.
TGTGCCAGTAGTTACCTGGACAGGGGGAGGAATCAGCCCCAGCATTTT
CASSYLDRGRNQPQHF
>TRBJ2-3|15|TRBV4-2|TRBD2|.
TGTGCCAGCAGTTTAGCGGGGGCCGGGGGAGATACGCAGTATTTT
CASSLAGAGGDTQYF
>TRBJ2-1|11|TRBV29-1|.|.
TGCAGCGTTGGATCAAACAATGAGCAGTTCTTC
CSVGSNNEQFF
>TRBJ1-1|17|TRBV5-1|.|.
TGCGCCAGCAGCTTGGCGGGGGGAACAGGGTTTGGCACTGAAGCTTTCTTT
CASSLAGGTGFGTEAFF
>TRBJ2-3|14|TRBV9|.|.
TGTGCCAGCAGCCCATGGACAGTTTCAGATACGCAGTATTTT
CASSPWTVSDTQYF
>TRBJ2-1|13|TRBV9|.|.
TGTGCCAGCAGCGTAGGTCTCGGAAATGAGCAGTTCTTC
CASSVGLGNEQFF
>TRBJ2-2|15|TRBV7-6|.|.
TGTGCCAGCAGCTTAGGCCCCAGGCTCACCGGGGAGCTGTTTTTT
CASSLGPRLTGELFF
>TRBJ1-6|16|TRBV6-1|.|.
TGTGCCAGCAGTGGGGCCATATCCACCCGATATTCACCCCTCCACTTT
CASSGAISTRYSPLHF
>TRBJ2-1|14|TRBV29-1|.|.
TGCAGCGTTGGGTTTGGGGGGAGCTACAATGAGCAGTTCTTC
CSVGFGGSYNEQFF
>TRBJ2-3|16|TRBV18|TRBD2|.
TGTGCCAGCTCACCACCGACGGGGGGGACCTCACATACGCAGTATTTT
CASSPPTGGTSHTQYF
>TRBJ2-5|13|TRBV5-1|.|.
TGCGCCAGCAGTAGAAGATTCCAAGAGACCCAGTACTTC
CASSRRFQETQYF
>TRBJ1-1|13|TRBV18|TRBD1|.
TGTGCCAGCTCACCCACAGGGGGCCCTGAAGCTTTCTTT
CASSPTGGPEAFF
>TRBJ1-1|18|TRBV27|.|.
TGTGCCAGCAGTTTATCGAGGGAGCAACCGCTACAGAACACTGAAGCTTTCTTT
CASSLSREQPLQNTEAFF
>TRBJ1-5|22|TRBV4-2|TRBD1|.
TGTGCCAGCAGCCAAGATTTACGGTGGACAGGGGGTTTGCAGTATAGCAATCAGCCCCAGCATTTT
CASSQDLRWTGGLQYSNQPQHF
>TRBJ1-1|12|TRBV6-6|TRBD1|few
TGTGCCAGCAACCCGACAGGGGCTGAAGCTTTCTTT
CASNPTGAEAFF
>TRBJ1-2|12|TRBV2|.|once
TGTGCCAGCAGTGCAGATAAAGGCGGCTACACCTTC
CASSADKGGYTF
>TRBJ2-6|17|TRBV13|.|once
TGTGCCAGCAGCTTCCGCAAGAACTTCTCTGGGGCCAACGTCCTGACTTTC
CASSFRKNFSGANVLTF
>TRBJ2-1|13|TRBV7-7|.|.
TGTGCTAGCAGCTTAGCCCTAGCAGAAAAGCAGTTCTTC
CASSLALAEKQFF
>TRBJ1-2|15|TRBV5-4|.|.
TGTGCCAGCAGCTTGGGAGACACTGCTAACTATGGCTACACCTTC
CASSLGDTANYGYTF
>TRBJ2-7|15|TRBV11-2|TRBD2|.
TGTGCCAGCAGCTTCCGGACTAGCGGGGTCTACGAGCAGTACTTC
CASSFRTSGVYEQYF
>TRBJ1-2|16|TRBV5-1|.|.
TGCGCCAGCAGCTTGGAAGGCAGTCCTCTTTCCAGCGGCTACACCTTC
CASSLEGSPLSSGYTF
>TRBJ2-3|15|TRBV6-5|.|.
TGTGCCAGCAGGTACACCGGGACCGACACAGATACGCAGTATTTT
CASRYTGTDTDTQYF
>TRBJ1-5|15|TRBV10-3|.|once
TGTGCCATCAGTGAAGGCAGGGAAGGCAATCAGCCCCAGCATTTT
CAISEGREGNQPQHF
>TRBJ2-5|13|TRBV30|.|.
TGTGCCTGGGACAGGATTGGTAGGGAGACCCAGTACTTC
CAWDRIGRETQYF
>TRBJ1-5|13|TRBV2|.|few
TGTGCCAGCAGTGATGGCAGCAATCAGCCCCAGCATTTT
CASSDGSNQPQHF
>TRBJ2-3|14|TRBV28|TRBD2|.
TGTGCCAGCACCAGTAGCGGGGGCACAGATACGCAGTATTTT
CASTSSGGTDTQYF
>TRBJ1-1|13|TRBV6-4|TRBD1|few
TGTGCCAGCAGTATACAGGGGGGAACTGAAGCTTTCTTT
CASSIQGGTEAFF
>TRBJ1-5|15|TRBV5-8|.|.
TGTGCCAGCAGCCCCTACGGGACACCGAATCAGCCCCAGCATTTT
CASSPYGTPNQPQHF
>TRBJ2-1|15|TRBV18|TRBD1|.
TGTGCCAGCTCTCCCAAGGCGACAGGGGACAATGAGCAGTTCTTC
CASSPKATGDNEQFF
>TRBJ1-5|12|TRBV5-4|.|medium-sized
TGTGCCAGCAGCCTTCCCAATCAGCCCCAGCATTTT
CASSLPNQPQHF
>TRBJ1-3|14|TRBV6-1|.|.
TGTGCCAGCATCCCCAAGGACCGAAGAAACACCATATATTTT
CASIPKDRRNTIYF
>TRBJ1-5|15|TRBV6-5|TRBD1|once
TGTGCCAGCAGCCGACAGGGGCGTAGCAATCAGCCCCAGCATTTT
CASSRQGRSNQPQHF
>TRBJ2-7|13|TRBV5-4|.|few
TGTGCCAGCAGCATCAGGGGAGGGTACGAGCAGTACTTC
CASSIRGGYEQYF
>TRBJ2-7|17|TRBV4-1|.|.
TGCGCCAGCAGCCCGGGCGGACATCGAGAAACTCCCTACGAGCAGTACTTC
CASSPGGHRETPYEQYF
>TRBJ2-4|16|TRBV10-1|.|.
TGCGCCACCTCCGACCGGCATCATCTAACCAAAAACATTCAGTACTTC
CATSDRHHLTKNIQYF
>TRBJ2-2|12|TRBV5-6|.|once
TGTGCCAGCAGCCCTCGGGGCGGGGAGCTGTTTTTT
CASSPRGGELFF
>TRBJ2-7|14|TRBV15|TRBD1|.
TGTGCCACCAGCACAGGACAGGGGTCCTACGAGCAGTACTTC
CATSTGQGSYEQYF
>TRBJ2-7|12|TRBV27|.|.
TGTGCCAGCAGCCAGACAGGCTACGAGCAGTACTTC
CASSQTGYEQYF
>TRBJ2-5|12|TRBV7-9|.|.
TGTGCCAGCAGCTTACAGGAGGAGACCCAGTACTTC
CASSLQEETQYF
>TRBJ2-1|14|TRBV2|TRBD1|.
TGTGCCAGCAGGACAGGGAGCTCCTACAATGAGCAGTTCTTC
CASRTGSSYNEQFF
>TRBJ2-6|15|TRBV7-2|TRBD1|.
TGTGCCACGGGACAGGGGGCGGCTGGGGCCAACGTCCTGACTTTC
CATGQGAAGANVLTF
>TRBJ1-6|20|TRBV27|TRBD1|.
TGTGCCAGCAGTTTAGCCGGGACAGGGGGCTCGGGATCCTATAATTCACCCCTCCACTTT
CASSLAGTGGSGSYNSPLHF
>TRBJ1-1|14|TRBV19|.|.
TGTGCCAGTACAACGCAGGCCCTGTTTTCTGAAGCTTTCTTT
CASTTQALFSEAFF
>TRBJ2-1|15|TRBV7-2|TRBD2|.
TGTGCCAGCAGCCCCGTACTAGCGGGGGGGCCTGAGCAGTTCTTC
CASSPVLAGGPEQFF
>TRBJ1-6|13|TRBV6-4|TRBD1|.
TGTGCCACCCGACAGGGGCTAGGATCACCCCTCCACTTT
CATRQGLGSPLHF
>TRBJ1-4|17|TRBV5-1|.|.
TGCGCCAGCAGCTTGTCTCTCTCAACGAGGCATAATGAAAAACTGTTTTTT
CASSLSLSTRHNEKLFF
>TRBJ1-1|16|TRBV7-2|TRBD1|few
TGTGCCAGCAGCTTAGGATCCCAGGGGGGCCGATTGAAAGCTTTCTTT
CASSLGSQGGRLKAFF
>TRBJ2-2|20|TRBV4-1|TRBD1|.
TGCGCCAGCAGCCCCACTCCGGGACAGGACCTCTGGGGGCCCACCGGGGAGCTGTTTTTT
CASSPTPGQDLWGPTGELFF
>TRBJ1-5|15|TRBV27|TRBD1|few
TGTGCCAGCAGCCCCACGACAGGGATGAATCAGCCCCAGCATTTT
CASSPTTGMNQPQHF
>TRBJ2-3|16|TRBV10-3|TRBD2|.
TGTGCCATCAGTGAGTCGAGCGGGGGGTACACAGATACGCAGTATTTT
CAISESSGGYTDTQYF
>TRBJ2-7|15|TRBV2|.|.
TGTGCCAGCAGTCGCGGGCTCCAAAACCCAGGGAGGCAGTACTTC
CASSRGLQNPGRQYF
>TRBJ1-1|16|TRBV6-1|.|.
TGTGCCAGCAGTGAAGGGATCGAAGGATGGAACACTGAAGCTTTCTTT
CASSEGIEGWNTEAFF
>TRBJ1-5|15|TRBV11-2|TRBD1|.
TGTGCCAGCAGCTCGGGACAGGGACCCAATCAGCCCCAGCATTTT
CASSSGQGPNQPQHF
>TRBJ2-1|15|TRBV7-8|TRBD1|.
TGTGCCAGCAGCGTCCGGGACAGGGGTGCAAATGAGCAGTTCTTC
CASSVRDRGANEQFF
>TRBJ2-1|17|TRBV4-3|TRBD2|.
TGCGCCAGCAGCCAAGATCCTAGCGGGAGCTCCTACAATGAGCAGTTCTTC
CASSQDPSGSSYNEQFF